This T cell receptor beta chain was identified in a study of molecular identifiers for immune sequencing clone quantification. Germline CDR1 is SGHAT and CDR2 is FQNNGV. V shed 6 bases and J shed 10 bases, with 13 bases lying between them. The CDR3 is 13 amino acids. Bulk libraries came from a prior protocol with listed TCR primers. From the PCR reads, TCRdb called clonotypes with MiXCR, one entry per CDR3 protein. Of more than 450,000 distinct CDR3 sequences in the sample, about a fifth were seen once. This clonotype appeared many times. Sequenced input: naive CD8+ T cells from blood, with Jurkat cell RNA spiked in. Subset given: FACS-sorted CD8+CD4-CCR7+CD45RA+ naive T cells. The genes are TRBV11-2 and TRBJ1-6; D is ambiguous. The source of this sequence is a human donor in good health. Some libraries in this study had Jurkat cell RNA spiked in. CDR3 residues: CASSYTLQSPLHF. The DNA of the CDR3 is TGTGCCAGCAGTTACACCCTCCAATCACCCCTCCACTTT.